Following are 32 T cell receptor beta chains from one sample sequenced in a study of identical twins. Each CDR3 protein gets one entry after TCRdb re-called the 5' RACE reads with MiXCR. The table lists about 450,000 distinct CDR3 sequences, approximately 17% of them singletons, with 12% in the top ten. Sequencing was performed on naive T cells sorted from blood. The receptors come from a man between 50 and 59 years old in good health.

The chain is built from TRBV18 and TRBJ1-6; 9 bases line up with TRBD1. Germline V gene lookup returns CDR1 KGHSH and CDR2 LQKENI. CDR3 length equals 15 residues. Losses at the gene ends were 6 bases for V and 7 bases for J; bases not matched to a gene: 7. CDR3 DNA sequence: TGTGCCAGCTCCCAGGCGGGACAGGGAAATTCACCCCTCCACTTT. Its translation: CASSQAGQGNSPLHF.

This clonotype has ten or more counts. The chain couples TRBV20-1 to TRBJ2-7; 14 bases match TRBD2. J gave up 4 bases and V 4 bases, and 3 bases lay outside the gene matches. The CDR3 loop spans 14 amino acids. CDR1 is DFQATT and CDR2 is SNEGSKA in the germline V gene (reference sequence). The CDR3 region is CSATGTSGGYEQYF. CDR3 DNA sequence: TGCAGTGCTACAGGGACTAGCGGGGGTTACGAGCAGTACTTC.

In its sample, this clonotype was seen a few times. This chain links TRBV12-3 or TRBV12-4 with TRBJ2-1, with 10 bases that match TRBD2. V was pared by 6 bases and J by 6 bases, with 11 bases of the junction left unmatched. The length of the CDR3 is 16 residues. The CDR3 nucleotides read TGTGCCAGCAGATTAAAAGCGGGAGGGTCCGGCAATGAGCAGTTCTTC. Its protein product is CASRLKAGGSGNEQFF.

This sequence joins TRBV5-1 and TRBJ2-3; 8 nucleotides align to TRBD1. Germline CDR1 is SGHRS and CDR2 is YFSETQ. V shed 7 bases and J 2 bases; nucleotides not matched to a gene: 6. The CDR3 consists of 14 residues. This CDR3 is CASQRTGNTDTQYF. In DNA form, the CDR3 reads TGCGCCAGCCAACGGACAGGGAACACAGATACGCAGTATTTT.

This clonotype was seen a few times. The gene calls are TRBV20-1 and TRBJ2-3, with TRBD2 matching 8 bases. Germline loops: CDR1 DFQATT, CDR2 SNEGSKA (reference sequence). The CDR3 consists of 15 residues. The V segment lost 0 bases and the J segment 5 bases; nucleotides outside the gene matches: 7. CDR3 region: CSARDQGGRLDTQYF. In DNA, the CDR3 is TGCAGTGCTAGAGATCAGGGCGGGAGGTTAGATACGCAGTATTTT.

The chain combines TRBV2 with TRBJ2-2; TRBD2 might be the D (5 bases). There are 14 residues in the CDR3. Germline CDR1 SNHLY, CDR2 FYNNEI. With 5 bases removed from V and 0 bases from J, the gap between germline ends came to 7 bases. In DNA, the CDR3 is TGTGCCAGCAGTAAGGAGGCGAACACCGGGGAGCTGTTTTTT. It encodes CASSKEANTGELFF.

The rearrangement joins TRBV7-6 to TRBJ2-7; possible D gene TRBD2, 5 bases. V was cut by 5 bases and J by 0 bases, with 20 bases left in between. Germline V CDR1 and CDR2: SGHVS, FNYEAQ. CDR3 length equals 17 residues. Here the CDR3 reads CASSPSMRVLSSYEQYF. For the CDR3, the DNA is TGTGCCAGCAGCCCTTCGATGCGGGTACTGAGCTCCTACGAGCAGTACTTC.

This clonotype was detected a few times. This chain connects TRBV6-2 or TRBV6-3 to TRBJ2-2; TRBD2 is a possible D gene (6 bases). The V end was cut by 2 bases, the J end by 3 bases, with 10 bases between. CDR3 length: 15 amino acids. Germline loops: CDR1 MNHEY, CDR2 SVGEGT. The CDR3 nucleotides are TGTGCCAGCAGTTACGGGGGGAGGCACACCGGGGAGCTGTTTTTT. Translation gives CASSYGGRHTGELFF.

With regard to this clonotype: The junction departs from the called germline gene at one end, perhaps through a read error. This chain connects TRBV20-1 to TRBJ2-5; D unclear. The CDR3 spans 14 residues. CDR1 and CDR2 (germline): DFQATT, SNEGSKA (reference sequence). This chain's CDR3 is CSARGRMYQETQYF. The CDR3 nucleotides read TGCAGTGCGAGAGGCCGGATGTACCAAGAGACCCAGTACTTC.

This clonotype was seen ten or more times. V is TRBV6-5 and J is TRBJ2-1, with 7 bases identical to TRBD1. The germline V gene has CDR1 MNHEY and CDR2 SVGAGI. V lost 2 bases, J lost 4 bases, and 2 bases stayed unmatched. The CDR3 has 14 residues. CDR3 region: CASSYRGQYNEQFF. The CDR3 DNA sequence: TGTGCCAGCAGTTACAGGGGACAGTACAATGAGCAGTTCTTC.

This clonotype has at least ten counts. The J gene is TRBJ2-3, the V gene TRBV6-5, with D possibly being TRBD1 (5 bases). Germline assignment: CDR1 MNHEY and CDR2 SVGAGI. The CDR3 totals 12 residues. The ends were cut back, 6 bases at V and 3 bases at J, with 7 bases in the middle. The CDR3 loop reads CASRGDTDTQYF. CDR3 sequence (DNA): TGTGCCAGCAGAGGGGATACAGATACGCAGTATTTT.

This clonotype occurred a few times. The chain employs TRBV7-9 and TRBJ1-1, with TRBD1 identical over 7 bases. CDR3 length: 16 amino acids. Germline CDR1 and CDR2: SEHNR and FQNEAQ (reference sequence). With 6 bases clipped from V and 2 bases from J, the junction kept 12 bases outside the gene matches. DNA for the CDR3: TGTGCCAGCAGTTGGCCGGGACAGACATTTAACACTGAAGCTTTCTTT. Translating gives CASSWPGQTFNTEAFF.

This clonotype was observed at least ten times. The CDR3 DNA sequence: TGCGCCAGCAGCCAAGATCCGGGTCTAGGTAATGAAAAACTGTTTTTT. It specifies CASSQDPGLGNEKLFF. This chain links TRBV4-1 with TRBJ1-4; D uncertain. Germline CDR1 MGHRA, CDR2 YSYEKL. V lost 0 bases and J lost 4, with 12 bases in between. The CDR3 runs 16 residues.

This clonotype was counted a few times. J is TRBJ2-1 and V is TRBV11-2, with 10 bases lining up with TRBD2. V dropped 1 base and J dropped 4; count of bases not matched to a gene: 7. Germline loops: CDR1 SGHAT, CDR2 FQNNGV. The CDR3 is made up of 17 amino acids. The chain's CDR3 is CASSLGYTSGAYNEQFF. CDR3 DNA sequence: TGTGCCAGCAGCTTAGGATACACTAGCGGGGCATACAATGAGCAGTTCTTC.

This clonotype was found a few times. The chain links TRBV18 to TRBJ2-5; 9 bases line up with TRBD2. Germline values: CDR1 KGHSH, CDR2 LQKENI. Trimming cost V 4 bases and J 5 bases; bases outside gene matches: 8. The CDR3 is 15 amino acids. This chain's CDR3 is CASSRTSVEGETQYF. The CDR3 DNA follows: TGTGCCAGCTCACGGACTAGCGTGGAGGGGGAGACCCAGTACTTC.

This clonotype was counted only a few times. The rearrangement links TRBV28 to TRBJ2-4, with 9 bases fitting TRBD2. This CDR3 spans 17 amino acids. The J segment lost 3 bases and the V segment lost 1 base, leaving 7 bases of the junction unmatched. Germline CDR1 is MDHEN and CDR2 is SYDVKM. The CDR3 DNA reads as TGTGCCAGCAGTTTATTTACGACTAGCGGTTACAAAAACATTCAGTACTTC. Amino acid sequence: CASSLFTTSGYKNIQYF.

This clonotype was counted between two and nine times. V and J are TRBV24-1 and TRBJ2-1; 7 positions agree with TRBD2. CDR3 length: 16 residues. V was clipped by 3 bases and J by 3 bases; unmatched bases: 7. CDR1 and CDR2 (germline): KGHDR, SFDVKD. The CDR3 nucleotides are TGTGCCACCAGTGATATCCCTAGCGGTTACTACAATGAGCAGTTCTTC. Translating gives CATSDIPSGYYNEQFF.

The chain uses TRBV9 and TRBJ2-3, with TRBD2 matching 11 bases. The CDR3 covers 17 residues. J was trimmed by 5 bases and V by 0 bases; bases with no gene match: 8. Germline V gene sequence: CDR1 SGDLS, CDR2 YYNGEE. The CDR3 loop reads CASSVAPSGGTLDTQYF. For the CDR3, the DNA is TGTGCCAGCAGCGTAGCCCCTAGCGGGGGGACATTAGATACGCAGTATTTT.

J is TRBJ2-7 and V is TRBV4-3; the D gene is possibly TRBD1 (5 bases). The germline CDR1 and CDR2 sequences are LGHNA and YSLEER. The V and J ends lost 0 bases and 0 bases respectively, with 9 bases between them. The CDR3 loop spans 15 amino acids. CDR3 in DNA: TGCGCCAGCAGCCAAGATACAGGCCTCTCCTACGAGCAGTACTTC. It specifies CASSQDTGLSYEQYF.

This clonotype was detected ten times or more. The V call is TRBV6-1, the J call TRBJ2-7, with a tentative D call TRBD2 (7 bases). CDR3 length: 13 residues. The germline CDR1 and CDR2 sequences are MNHNS and SASEGT. Trimming shortened V by 4 bases and J by 6 bases, and 13 bases separated the two germline ends. This CDR3 reads CASSVERGGEQYF. The CDR3 nucleotides are TGTGCCAGCAGTGTGGAGAGGGGGGGCGAGCAGTACTTC.

The V and J genes are TRBV7-2 and TRBJ2-1, with 7 bases aligning to TRBD2. CDR3 length: 15 residues. V dropped 6 bases and J dropped 3; count of bases not matched to a gene: 8. Germline V gene data show CDR1 as SGHTA and CDR2 as FQGNSA. The CDR3 loop reads CASRTGGRVYNEQFF. CDR3 nucleotide sequence: TGTGCCAGCAGGACGGGTGGGAGGGTCTACAATGAGCAGTTCTTC.

This clonotype was counted many times. The rearrangement uses TRBV11-2 and TRBJ2-1; D is unclear. From germline, CDR1 is SGHAT and CDR2 FQNNGV. The CDR3 loop spans 16 amino acids. Trimming took 5 bases from V and 2 from J, leaving 16 bases between them. The CDR3 spells CASSPARLLPYNEQFF. The CDR3 DNA reads as TGTGCCAGCAGCCCCGCCCGACTGCTACCCTACAATGAGCAGTTCTTC.

This clonotype was found many times. The V and J genes are TRBV3-1 and TRBJ2-1; D remains unclear. Trimming left V 2 bases short and J 0 bases short, with 5 bases between. Germline V gives CDR1 LGHDT, CDR2 YNNKEL (reference sequence). The CDR3 length is 14 residues. This CDR3 reads CASSQLSSYNEQFF. The CDR3 DNA sequence: TGTGCCAGCAGCCAACTCAGCTCCTACAATGAGCAGTTCTTC.

The rearrangement uses TRBV20-1 and TRBJ1-2; D is possibly TRBD1 (6 bases). Trimming stripped 1 base from V and 3 bases from J, with 9 bases between. This CDR3 has 13 amino acids. Germline CDR1 reads DFQATT; CDR2 reads SNEGSKA (reference sequence). CDR3 coding DNA: TGCAGTGCTAGAGCGCACAGGGACTATGGCTACACCTTC. It specifies CSARAHRDYGYTF.

This sequence joins TRBV20-1 and TRBJ2-3, with D perhaps being TRBD1 or TRBD2 (6 bases each). Germline V gives CDR1 DFQATT, CDR2 SNEGSKA (reference sequence). This CDR3 is built from 13 residues. Trimming cost V 1 base and J 2 bases, with 7 bases left between them. The CDR3 coding sequence is TGCAGTGCTAGAGCGGGGGCCACAGATACGCAGTATTTT. Protein product: CSARAGATDTQYF.

In this sample, this clonotype turned up many times. This sequence joins TRBV7-2 and TRBJ2-5; no clear D. Trimming took 0 bases from V and 5 from J, leaving 1 base between them. CDR3 size: 11 residues. Looked up from germline, CDR1 is SGHTA and CDR2 is FQGNSA. CDR3 region: CASSLAETQYF. In DNA form, the CDR3 reads TGTGCCAGCAGCTTAGCTGAGACCCAGTACTTC.

The chain couples TRBV7-8 to TRBJ1-1; no firm D call. This CDR3 spans 12 amino acids. The V gene lost 0 bases and the J gene lost 10 bases, with 9 bases spanning the gap. CDR1 is SGHVS and CDR2 is FQNEAQ in the germline V gene. The CDR3 sequence: CASSLAGGGAFF. The DNA for the CDR3 is TGTGCCAGCAGCTTAGCAGGCGGCGGAGCTTTCTTT.

The chain uses TRBV9 and TRBJ2-1; a weak D match, TRBD2 (6 bases). Looked up from germline, CDR1 is SGDLS and CDR2 is YYNGEE. V was pared by 5 bases and J by 5 bases, with 29 bases between. CDR3 size: 19 residues. The CDR3 nucleotides read TGTGCCAGCAGTGAGCCCCTGGGACTTTCCCCGCCCGGACACAATGAGCAGTTCTTC. It specifies CASSEPLGLSPPGHNEQFF.

This clonotype was counted between two and nine times. This sequence joins TRBV20-1 and TRBJ2-3; tentative D call: TRBD1 (6 bases). The germline V gene encodes CDR1 DFQATT and CDR2 SNEGSKA (reference sequence). The CDR3 extends over 13 amino acids. Trimming removed 4 bases at V and 1 base at J, with 9 bases between. CDR3 region: CSAIWGRTDTQYF. As DNA, the CDR3 is TGCAGTGCTATCTGGGGGCGCACAGATACGCAGTATTTT.

The chain joins TRBV5-1 to TRBJ1-5; D perhaps matches TRBD1 (5 bases). The V end was cut by 4 bases, the J end by 3 bases, with 8 bases between. The length of the CDR3 is 13 residues. The germline CDR1 and CDR2 sequences are SGHRS and YFSETQ. In DNA, the CDR3 is TGCGCCAGCAGCACGGACACCAATCAGCCCCAGCATTTT. Translated, it gives CASSTDTNQPQHF.

This clonotype was seen many times. This chain joins TRBV6-1 and TRBJ2-7; 10 bases agree with TRBD1. The V gene's germline CDR1 is MNHNS and CDR2 SASEGT. After removal of 6 bases from V and 2 bases from J, the junction contained 10 bases not matched to a gene. The CDR3 sequence is 16 residues long. CDR3: CASSRYSGTGAYEQYF. In DNA form, the CDR3 reads TGTGCCAGCAGCCGATATTCCGGGACAGGGGCCTACGAGCAGTACTTC.

This clonotype was counted a few times. V is TRBV5-1 and J is TRBJ1-6, with 7 bases identical to TRBD1. Germline trimming cut 4 bases from V and 14 bases from J; bases unmatched to any gene: 15. This CDR3 contains 15 residues. Germline-derived CDR1 and CDR2 are SGHRS and YFSETQ. CDR3 DNA: TGCGCCAGCAGCCCCGGTGGGGGACAGCAGGGAGCCCTCCACTTT. Protein product: CASSPGGGQQGALHF.